This T cell receptor beta chain was documented in a study of cytomegalovirus exposure and HLA in healthy donors. Study observations and caveats: Researchers catalogued 160 or so TCR beta chains as cytomegalovirus-associated. The authors later found HLA-associated TCR beta chains more clonally expanded than equally common others. With DRB1 most and HLA-C fewest, TCR association rates differed between HLA loci in a later analysis.

With 60 Vbeta and 13 Jbeta primers, the PCR was carried out. Sequencing used immunoSEQ multiplex PCR; TCRdb keeps in-frame clones, though not all of them. This table holds 120,000 to 150,000 clones, about three quarters found once. About this clone: Its antigen is not identified.

Deletions cut 0 bases from V and 4 bases from J, with 14 bases between. Germline values: CDR1 WNHNN, CDR2 SYGVQD (reference sequence). The CDR3 spans 16 residues. Material: PBMCs. This sequence was found in a man aged 40-55 years in good health and CMV-seropositive. V usage is TRBV10-1 and J usage is TRBJ2-3; weak D call: TRBD1 (5 bases). The CDR3 DNA is TGCGCCAGCAGTGAGTCAAGAGGACAAGGGGCAGATACGCAGTATTTT. It codes for CASSESRGQGADTQYF.